This is a list of T cell receptor beta chains from one sample in a study of T cells in Graves' hyperthyroidism and ophthalmopathy. TCRdb re-analysed the multiplex PCR reads in MiXCR, keeping a single row per CDR3 protein. Counted here are about 760,000 distinct CDR3 sequences, roughly a third occurring once; the ten biggest clones make up around 30%. The sample was blood. These receptors were taken from a woman aged 40 to 50 with Graves' hyperthyroidism. Both conserved end residues are part of each CDR3. Each record gives: clone size, D gene, J gene, V gene, CDR3 protein, CDR3 DNA. The D gene is left open where the match is weak. Part of the rows lack a size; the others show once, few, many or a class for expanded clones.

many | . | TRBJ1-6 | TRBV20-1 | CSAPDRSSYNSPLHF | TGCAGTGCTCCGGACAGAAGCTCCTATAATTCACCCCTCCACTTT
. | . | TRBJ1-2 | TRBV27 | CASSPYQVNYGYTF | TGTGCCAGCAGCCCTTACCAAGTTAACTATGGCTACACCTTC
many | . | TRBJ1-5 | TRBV20-1 | CSARLGGNQPQHF | TGCAGTGCTAGACTCGGTGGCAATCAGCCCCAGCATTTT
few | . | TRBJ2-7 | TRBV12-3/TRBV12-4 | CASSQGSSSYEQYF | TGTGCCAGCAGTCAGGGGAGCAGCTCCTACGAGCAGTACTTC
. | TRBD2 | TRBJ2-5 | TRBV6-4 | CASSRTSGGKETQYF | TGTGCCAGCAGCCGGACTAGCGGGGGGAAGGAGACCCAGTACTTC
many | TRBD1 | TRBJ1-1 | TRBV2 | CASSSTGGGTEAFF | TGTGCCAGCAGTTCCACAGGGGGCGGCACTGAAGCTTTCTTT
many | . | TRBJ1-5 | TRBV12-3/TRBV12-4 | CASRAAGNQPQHF | TGTGCCAGCAGAGCCGCAGGGAATCAGCCCCAGCATTTT
. | TRBD2 | TRBJ2-7 | TRBV10-3 | CASSYPLLSGGPYEQYF | TGTGCCAGCAGTTACCCCCTTCTGTCGGGGGGACCCTACGAGCAGTACTTC
. | TRBD2 | TRBJ2-3 | TRBV10-3 | CAIRGTGTNTDTQYF | TGTGCCATCAGAGGGACCGGGACTAACACAGATACGCAGTATTTT
. | TRBD1 | TRBJ2-3 | TRBV10-3 | CATSRDRGHYSTDTQYF | TGTGCCACTTCGAGGGACAGGGGGCATTATAGCACAGATACGCAGTATTTT
many | TRBD2 | TRBJ2-7 | TRBV20-1 | CSAQQRDREQYF | TGCAGTGCCCAACAGCGGGATCGCGAGCAGTACTTC
. | . | TRBJ1-2 | TRBV12-3/TRBV12-4 | CASTQDTYGYTF | TGTGCCAGCACCCAGGACACCTATGGCTACACCTTC